This section outlines one T cell receptor beta chain sequence together with its context. The data were obtained in a study of shared clonotypes between healthy human individuals. Data came from immunoSEQ multiplex PCR; TCRdb stores just in-frame clones and leaves some out. The table records a few hundred thousand clones, over 50% of them present only once. V shed 3 bases, J shed 1 base, and the junction held 7 bases outside the gene matches. The length of the CDR3 is 16 residues. Looked up from germline, CDR1 is MDHEN and CDR2 is SYDVKM. Sequencing used memory CD4+ T cells sorted from blood. Subset: CD45RA-negative fraction. The receptor was isolated from a man aged 25-45 years in good health. V gene TRBV28 combines with J gene TRBJ1-1; TRBD1 aligns across 8 bases. CDR3 DNA: TGTGCCAGCAGTTTTCTGACCGGGACAGGGAACACTGAAGCTTTCTTT. Protein: CASSFLTGTGNTEAFF.